The next 21 T cell receptor beta chains were all read from a single sample in a study of blood T cell repertoires in COVID-19. Clones were read by immunoSEQ multiplex PCR, and TCRdb kept only the in-frame ones, dropping some. The sample holds more than 90,000 clones, 85% seen once. Sequenced input: peripheral blood. Receptors were obtained from an elderly man with acute or convalescent COVID-19.

V and J are TRBV3-1 (or the pseudogene TRBV3-2) and TRBJ2-3; 15 positions agree with TRBD2. Trimming at V came to 1 base and at J to 1 base, leaving 9 bases not matched to a gene. CDR3 size: 20 residues. The germline gives CDR1 LGHDT, CDR2 YNNKEL (reference sequence). The CDR3 here is CASSQVLGLAGGPGTDTQYF. The CDR3 DNA follows: TGTGCCAGCAGCCAAGTGCTCGGACTAGCGGGAGGGCCTGGCACAGATACGCAGTATTTT.

This chain links TRBV5-6 with TRBJ1-1, with 8 bases aligning to TRBD1. V was clipped by 0 bases and J by 4 bases; unmatched bases: 8. Per germline, CDR1 SGHDT and CDR2 YYEEEE. The CDR3 has 16 residues. The CDR3 region is CASSLVVAGGLTEAFF. As DNA, the CDR3 is TGTGCCAGCAGCTTGGTTGTCGCAGGGGGCCTCACTGAAGCTTTCTTT. Supplemented by reference TRBV5-6 and TRBJ1-1, the full variable domain reads DAGVTQSPTHLIKTRGQQVTLRCSPKSGHDTVSWYQQALGQGPQFIFQYYEEEERQRGNFPDRFSGHQFPNYSSELNVNALLLGDSALYLCASSLVVAGGLTEAFFGQGTRLTVV.

The rearrangement joins TRBV5-1 to TRBJ2-5; possible D gene TRBD1, 7 bases. V gave up 3 bases and J gave up 4 bases, with 10 bases separating them. Per germline, CDR1 SGHRS and CDR2 YFSETQ. This CDR3 is built from 13 residues. CDR3 in amino acids: CASSWQGGETQYF. Written as DNA, the CDR3 is TGCGCCAGCAGCTGGCAGGGGGGAGAGACCCAGTACTTC.

The V gene is TRBV29-1, the J gene TRBJ2-7; 11 bases line up with TRBD1. CDR1 and CDR2 from the germline V gene are SQVTM and ANQGSEA. Unmatched junction bases numbered 10, after V lost 6 bases and J lost 6 bases. The CDR3 covers 14 residues. CDR3 nucleotide sequence: TGCAGCGTGAGGCTCCCGGGACAGGGGGGCGAGCAGTACTTC. It encodes CSVRLPGQGGEQYF.

The V call is TRBV5-1, the J call TRBJ2-1; TRBD2 agrees at 9 bases. CDR1 and CDR2 (germline): SGHRS, YFSETQ. With 1 base clipped from V and 8 bases from J, the junction kept 7 bases outside the gene matches. The CDR3 has 15 amino acids. CDR3 nucleotide sequence: TGCGCCAGCAGCTTGCTTAGCGGGAGTGGCTATGAGCAGTTCTTC. The encoded protein is CASSLLSGSGYEQFF.

This clone showed up just once. The rearrangement joins TRBV5-1 to TRBJ1-2; 11 nucleotides align to TRBD1. CDR3 length: 17 amino acids. The germline CDR1 and CDR2 sequences are SGHRS and YFSETQ. V shed 4 bases, J shed 4 bases, and the junction held 12 bases outside the gene matches. The chain's CDR3 is CASSPNRDRGFAYGYTF. In DNA, the CDR3 is TGCGCCAGCAGCCCCAACCGGGACAGGGGGTTCGCCTATGGCTACACCTTC.

This clone is termed medium-sized. The J gene is TRBJ1-2, the V gene TRBV29-1, with 8 nucleotides matching TRBD1. Unmatched junction bases numbered 9, after V lost 5 bases and J lost 4 bases. Germline lookup yields CDR1 SQVTM and CDR2 ANQGSEA. The CDR3 totals 14 residues. The CDR3 reads CSVPTGTGAYGYTF. The CDR3 bases are TGCAGCGTTCCTACCGGGACAGGAGCCTATGGCTACACCTTC.

V usage is TRBV7-6 and J usage is TRBJ2-4; a weak D match, TRBD2 (6 bases). Per the germline V gene, CDR1 is SGHVS and CDR2 is FNYEAQ. Trimming stripped 4 bases from V and 3 bases from J, with 19 bases between. The CDR3 contains 17 residues. CDR3 region: CASSSVTGTFGKNIQYF. CDR3 nucleotides: TGTGCCAGCAGCTCGGTGACCGGGACTTTTGGCAAAAACATTCAGTACTTC.

The rearrangement uses TRBV7-9 and TRBJ2-1; 11 nucleotides agree with TRBD2. From germline, CDR1 is SEHNR and CDR2 FQNEAQ (reference sequence). The CDR3 has 16 residues. V trimming: 5 bases; J trimming: 10 bases; junction bases outside the gene matches: 13. In DNA form, the CDR3 reads TGTGCCAGCAGCCCTATGGCACTAGCGGGAGAGGTGGAGCAGTTCTTC. Amino acids: CASSPMALAGEVEQFF.

The sample holds one count of this clone. The V call is TRBV6-2 or TRBV6-3, the J call TRBJ2-1; 7 positions agree with TRBD2. The CDR3 has 15 residues. With 2 bases clipped from V and 2 bases from J, the junction kept 3 bases outside the gene matches. Germline lookup yields CDR1 MNHEY and CDR2 SVGEGT. CDR3 nucleotides: TGTGCCAGCAGTTACGGGGGGGTTGCCTACAATGAGCAGTTCTTC. Translated: CASSYGGVAYNEQFF.

The chain links TRBV9 to TRBJ1-4; 12 bases align to TRBD1. CDR1 is SGDLS, CDR2 YYNGEE, per germline. This CDR3 is built from 16 residues. With 3 bases clipped from V and 3 bases from J, the junction kept 3 bases outside the gene matches. The chain's CDR3 is CASSGGQGASNEKLFF. The DNA for the CDR3 is TGTGCCAGCAGCGGGGGACAGGGGGCTTCTAATGAAAAACTGTTTTTT.

Here the CDR3 DNA reads TGTGCCAGCAGCACCGGGACAGAGGATGAGCAGCCCCAGCATTTT. This codes for CASSTGTEDEQPQHF. The chain carries TRBV5-5 and TRBJ1-5; 7 bases map to TRBD1. CDR1 is SGHKS and CDR2 is YYEKEE in the germline V gene (reference sequence). The CDR3 is 15 amino acids. The V segment lost 4 bases and the J segment 7 bases; nucleotides outside the gene matches: 11. Combining the CDR3 with reference TRBV5-5 and TRBJ1-5 gives the whole variable domain DAGVTQSPTHLIKTRGQQVTLRCSPISGHKSVSWYQQVLGQGPQFIFQYYEKEERGRGNFPDRFSARQFPNYSSELNVNALLLGDSALYLCASSTGTEDEQPQHFGDGTRLSIL.

In DNA, the CDR3 is TGTGCCAGCACCGGGAGGTCCTCTGGGGCCAACGTCCTGACTTTC. Its translation: CASTGRSSGANVLTF. The J gene is TRBJ2-6, the V gene TRBV27, with 7 bases that match TRBD2. Per germline, CDR1 MNHEY and CDR2 SMNVEV (reference sequence). The CDR3 is 15 amino acids. J gave up 0 bases and V 7 bases, and 3 bases lay outside the gene matches.

This clone was seen a handful of times. The CDR3 DNA follows: TGTGCCAGCAGCGAACAGGGGGCGGCGGATCAGCCCCAGCATTTT. This gives the protein CASSEQGAADQPQHF. This chain connects TRBV11-2 to TRBJ1-5, with TRBD1 matching over 9 bases. The V gene's germline CDR1 is SGHAT and CDR2 FQNNGV. This CDR3 is 15 amino acids long. Germline trimming cut 5 bases from V and 5 bases from J; bases unmatched to any gene: 7.

The V and J genes are TRBV14 and TRBJ1-2; possible D gene TRBD1, 6 bases. The germline gives CDR1 SGHDN, CDR2 FVKESK. This CDR3 region has 15 residues. V was cut by 4 bases and J by 2 bases, with 14 bases left in between. The DNA of the CDR3 is TGTGCCAGCAGCCCTAGGACAGATCGCAACTATGGCTACACCTTC. Translated: CASSPRTDRNYGYTF.

The chain links TRBV6-6 to TRBJ1-1; a possible D gene is TRBD1 (5 bases). CDR1 MNHNY and CDR2 SVGAGI come from the germline V gene (reference sequence). The length of the CDR3 is 15 residues. Trimming shortened V by 2 bases and J by 5 bases, and 15 bases separated the two germline ends. Here the CDR3 reads CASSYGRGPSTEAFF. CDR3 DNA sequence: TGTGCCAGCAGTTACGGGCGGGGACCGAGTACTGAAGCTTTCTTT.

This clone was detected a few times. The V and J genes are TRBV28 and TRBJ1-1, with D possibly TRBD1 on 5 matching bases. V was shortened by 3 bases and J by 5 bases, with 16 bases between the two germline ends. The CDR3 has 15 residues. Germline V gene lookup returns CDR1 MDHEN and CDR2 SYDVKM. CDR3 protein: CASSLIATRGTEAFF. The CDR3 region has the DNA TGTGCCAGCAGTTTGATCGCGACAAGGGGTACTGAAGCTTTCTTT. Based on the CDR3 plus reference TRBV28 and TRBJ1-1, the full variable domain is DVKVTQSSRYLVKRTGEKVFLECVQDMDHENMFWYRQDPGLGLRLIYFSYDVKMKEKGDIPEGYSVSREKKERFSLILESASTNQTSMYLCASSLIATRGTEAFFGQGTRLTVV.

This rearrangement joins TRBV5-6 to TRBJ1-4, with no clear D. Trimming took off 0 bases at V and 8 bases at J, with 17 bases between the two ends. This CDR3 has 16 residues. CDR1 and CDR2 (germline): SGHDT, YYEEEE. CDR3 in DNA: TGTGCCAGCAGCTTGGGGCCAGCCACTACTGGAGAAAAACTGTTTTTT. Amino acid sequence: CASSLGPATTGEKLFF.

The chain couples TRBV3-1 (or the pseudogene TRBV3-2) to TRBJ1-4; maybe TRBD1 (5 bases). Germline lookup yields CDR1 LGHDT and CDR2 YNNKEL (reference sequence). V was trimmed by 2 bases and J by 6 bases, leaving 10 bases between them. The CDR3 is made up of 14 amino acids. The CDR3 bases are TGTGCCAGCAGCCAACATGCAGGGTATGAAAAACTGTTTTTT. Protein product: CASSQHAGYEKLFF.

This rearrangement joins TRBV29-1 to TRBJ2-3; a possible D gene is TRBD1 (6 bases). The CDR3 extends over 13 amino acids. The V end lost 1 base, the J end lost 4 bases, and 9 bases lay between the germline ends. The V gene's germline CDR1 is SQVTM and CDR2 ANQGSEA. CDR3 region: CSVEGQVADTQYF. CDR3 in DNA: TGCAGCGTTGAAGGACAGGTGGCAGATACGCAGTATTTT.

The V gene is TRBV10-3, the J gene TRBJ2-5; D is undetermined. Germline loops: CDR1 ENHRY, CDR2 SYGVKD. Trimming took 2 bases from V and 2 from J, leaving 12 bases between them. This CDR3 has 15 amino acids. The CDR3 loop reads CAISEANRNQETQYF. As DNA, the CDR3 is TGTGCCATCAGTGAGGCCAACAGAAATCAAGAGACCCAGTACTTC.